This TCR beta chain was recorded in a study of CD8+ T cells in alopecia areata. Study details: Twice a day, 5 to 10 mg of oral tofacitinib was administered to treated patients.

Germline assignment: CDR1 SNHLY and CDR2 FYNNEI. The CDR3 is 14 residues long. Trimming left V 3 bases short and J 2 bases short, with 11 bases between. This clone was found a few times. Following extraction, RNA underwent reverse transcription to cDNA, which served as the sequencing template. Libraries were prepared by immunoSEQ multiplex PCR; TCRdb keeps only in-frame clonotypes and omits some of them. The sample includes 170,000 or so clones, 59% seen only once; the top ten take roughly 15%. Patients with alopecia areata provided lesional scalp punch biopsies as well as peripheral blood. This specimen consisted of CD4+ T cells sorted from blood, obtained at week 0. The chain has TRBV2 and TRBJ2-7; D call uncertain. The TCR comes from a human donor with alopecia areata. CDR3 loop: CASSESRHAYEQYF. The CDR3 nucleotides read TGTGCCAGCAGTGAGTCCAGACATGCCTACGAGCAGTACTTC. Filled out from reference TRBV2 and TRBJ2-7, the complete variable domain reads EPEVTQTPSHQVTQMGQEVILRCVPISNHLYFYWYRQILGQKVEFLVSFYNNEISEKSEIFDDQFSVERPDGSNFTLKIRSTKLEDSAMYFCASSESRHAYEQYFGPGTRLTVT.